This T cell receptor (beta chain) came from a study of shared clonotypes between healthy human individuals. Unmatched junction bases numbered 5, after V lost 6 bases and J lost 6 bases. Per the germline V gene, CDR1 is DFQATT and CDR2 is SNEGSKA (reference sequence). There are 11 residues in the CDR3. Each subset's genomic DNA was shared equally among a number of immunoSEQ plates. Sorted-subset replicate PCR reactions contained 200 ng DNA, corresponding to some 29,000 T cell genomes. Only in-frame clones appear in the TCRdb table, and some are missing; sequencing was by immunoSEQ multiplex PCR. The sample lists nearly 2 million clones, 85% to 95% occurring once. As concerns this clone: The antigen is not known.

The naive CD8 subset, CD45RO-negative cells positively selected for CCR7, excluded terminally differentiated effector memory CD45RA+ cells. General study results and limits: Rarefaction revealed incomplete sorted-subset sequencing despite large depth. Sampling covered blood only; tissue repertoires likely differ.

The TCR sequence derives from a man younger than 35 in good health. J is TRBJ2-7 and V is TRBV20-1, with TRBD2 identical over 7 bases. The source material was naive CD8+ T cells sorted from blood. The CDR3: CSALRGGEQYF. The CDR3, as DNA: TGCAGTGCCTTACGCGGGGGCGAGCAGTACTTC.